The clone carrying this T cell receptor (beta chain) has just one count. The cohort comprised adults aged 18 to 89 years residing in 24 US areas. Categorization into cohorts depended on clinical history that participants reported. Authors' processing steps: Estimates of nucleated cell counts were drawn from the amplification of reference gene primers. Libraries were prepared by immunoSEQ multiplex PCR; TCRdb keeps only in-frame clonotypes and omits some of them. V and J calls and clone size come straight from that table; D and trimming were deduced from the DNA. The table lists approximately 180,000 clones, around 80% of them singletons, with about a sixth in the top ten. The entry originates in a study of blood T cell repertoires in COVID-19. Across the study: Samples came from the United States, Italy and Spain, spanning acute and convalescent COVID-19.

Germline CDR1 and CDR2: MGHRA and YSYEKL. There are 16 residues in the CDR3. The V gene lost 2 bases and the J gene lost 1 base, with 14 bases spanning the gap. The V call is TRBV4-1, the J call TRBJ1-1, with TRBD1 as a possible D gene (5 bases). Sequenced sample: PBMCs or T cells enriched from blood (not recorded which). The clonotype was recovered from a woman in her 50s with acute COVID-19. The CDR3 nucleotides are TGCGCCAGCAGCCAATATTGGGCCGGGGGGAACACTGAAGCTTTCTTT. This encodes CASSQYWAGGNTEAFF.